One and the same sample provided the 20 T cell receptor beta chains below, sequenced in a study of T cells after yellow fever vaccination. TCRdb re-called the 5' RACE reads with MiXCR, one entry per CDR3 protein. The top ten hold less than 3% of the sample, which has 170,000 or so distinct CDR3 sequences, roughly 6.2% seen once. Specimen: CD4+ T cells sorted from PBMCs, collected on the day of the first yellow fever vaccination. The receptor source for this set is a man younger than 35 who received the YFV17D yellow fever vaccine.

Concerning this clonotype: A much larger clone sits a single nucleotide away, making a read error possible. CDR3 protein: CASRPLTGTGNTIYF. The CDR3 nucleotides read TGCGCCAGCAGGCCTCTCACGGGGACTGGAAACACCATATATTTT. The gene calls are TRBV4-1 and TRBJ1-3; D remains ambiguous. This CDR3 region has 15 residues. Germline CDR1 reads MGHRA; CDR2 reads YSYEKL. With 6 bases removed from V and 2 bases from J, the gap between germline ends came to 14 bases.

This clonotype came up many times. V usage is TRBV6-2 or TRBV6-3 and J usage is TRBJ2-1, with D possibly matching TRBD2 (6 bases). The CDR3 is 13 residues long. Germline CDR1 is MNHEY and CDR2 is SVGEGT. Trimming stripped 1 base from V and 10 bases from J, with 11 bases between. CDR3 amino acids: CASSYLVAGEQFF. The CDR3 region has the DNA TGTGCCAGCAGTTACTTGGTGGCGGGAGAGCAGTTCTTC.

This clonotype was recorded at least ten times. V is TRBV4-3 and J is TRBJ2-5; D gene uncertain. Trimming cost V 0 bases and J 4 bases, with 9 bases left between them. The CDR3 contains 14 residues. Germline CDR1 and CDR2: LGHNA and YSLEER. This chain's CDR3 is CASSQDDLTETQYF. As DNA, the CDR3 is TGCGCCAGCAGCCAAGATGATCTAACAGAGACCCAGTACTTC.

This clonotype was seen repeatedly, ten times or more. This chain links TRBV14 with TRBJ2-1; 7 nucleotides align to TRBD2. Germline-derived CDR1 and CDR2 are SGHDN and FVKESK. The CDR3 sequence is 13 residues long. The junction had 3 bases not matched to a gene; V was cut back by 7 bases and J by 3 bases. CDR3 sequence: CASTSGNYNEQFF. The DNA for the CDR3 is TGTGCCAGCACTAGCGGAAACTACAATGAGCAGTTCTTC. Based on the CDR3 plus reference TRBV14 and TRBJ2-1, the full variable domain is EAGVTQFPSHSVIEKGQTVTLRCDPISGHDNLYWYRRVMGKEIKFLLHFVKESKQDESGMPNNRFLAERTGGTYSTLKVQPAELEDSGVYFCASTSGNYNEQFFGPGTRLTVL.

This clonotype was observed at least ten times. In nucleotides, the CDR3 is TGTGCCAGCCGGGGGATCCTAGCTTTCTTT. Residues: CASRGILAFF. This chain connects TRBV28 to TRBJ1-1, with a weak D call TRBD1 (5 bases). The V end lost 8 bases, the J end lost 10 bases, and 11 bases lay between the germline ends. Germline CDR1 MDHEN, CDR2 SYDVKM. The CDR3 loop spans 10 amino acids.

This rearrangement joins TRBV18 to TRBJ2-3, with TRBD2 identical over 9 bases. This CDR3 contains 17 residues. From germline, CDR1 is KGHSH and CDR2 LQKENI. Trimming at V came to 0 bases and at J to 6 bases, leaving 10 bases not matched to a gene. This chain's CDR3 is CASSPPSALAGLDTQYF. The CDR3, as DNA: TGTGCCAGCTCACCACCTTCGGCTCTAGCGGGGCTTGATACGCAGTATTTT.

This clonotype occurred many times. The chain joins TRBV7-2 to TRBJ2-3; 12 bases are shared with TRBD2. Trimming at V came to 8 bases and at J to 9 bases, leaving 6 bases not matched to a gene. The CDR3 loop spans 13 amino acids. Germline CDR1 and CDR2: SGHTA and FQGNSA. The CDR3 sequence is CASVLAGGSTQYF. The CDR3 nucleotides read TGTGCCAGCGTCCTAGCGGGGGGGTCAACGCAGTATTTT.

This clonotype was picked up many times. The rearrangement links TRBV3-1 to TRBJ2-4; tentatively, D is TRBD2 (6 bases). The CDR3 has 13 amino acids. V was cut by 1 base and J by 6 bases, with 7 bases left in between. Germline V CDR1 and CDR2: LGHDT, YNNKEL (reference sequence). CDR3 sequence: CASSQGRVNIQYF. In nucleotides, the CDR3 is TGTGCCAGCAGCCAAGGGAGGGTAAACATTCAGTACTTC.

This clonotype occurred a few times. The rearrangement uses TRBV6-1 and TRBJ2-1; 7 nucleotides match TRBD2. The CDR3 loop spans 14 amino acids. V gave up 7 bases and J gave up 0 bases; unmatched junction bases: 3. Germline loops: CDR1 MNHNS, CDR2 SASEGT. In nucleotides, the CDR3 is TGTGCCAGCAAGGGCGGGGGCTCCTACAATGAGCAGTTCTTC. Its translation is CASKGGGSYNEQFF.

This clonotype showed up many times. The rearrangement uses TRBV11-2 and TRBJ2-3, with TRBD2 identical over 8 bases. The V gene's germline CDR1 is SGHAT and CDR2 FQNNGV. J gave up 2 bases and V 6 bases, and 4 bases lay outside the gene matches. The CDR3 sequence is 14 residues long. CDR3 residues: CASRPAGATDTQYF. The CDR3 bases are TGTGCCAGCAGGCCAGCGGGGGCCACAGATACGCAGTATTTT.

This clonotype was counted at least ten times. This chain joins TRBV11-2 and TRBJ1-5; D is unresolved. The CDR3 length is 13 residues. The V gene's germline CDR1 is SGHAT and CDR2 FQNNGV. The V end was cut by 5 bases, the J end by 4 bases, with 9 bases between. As DNA, the CDR3 is TGTGCCAGCAGCCCCGATGTGAATCAGCCCCAGCATTTT. Its translation is CASSPDVNQPQHF.

The chain recombines TRBV10-3 with TRBJ2-7; a possible D gene is TRBD2 (5 bases). The germline gives CDR1 ENHRY, CDR2 SYGVKD. V was pared by 5 bases and J by 0 bases, with 11 bases between. The CDR3 is made up of 14 amino acids. CDR3 in amino acids: CAISSLGSSYEQYV. The CDR3 coding sequence is TGTGCCATCAGTTCCCTTGGGAGCTCCTACGAGCAGTACGTC.

This clonotype showed up many times. The chain carries TRBV5-1 and TRBJ2-3; 8 bases are a match to TRBD1. V was clipped by 4 bases and J by 2 bases; unmatched bases: 3. This CDR3 contains 14 residues. Germline CDR1 and CDR2: SGHRS and YFSETQ. The CDR3 spells CASSPGQATDTQYF. Here the CDR3 DNA reads TGCGCCAGCAGCCCGGGACAGGCCACAGATACGCAGTATTTT.

In this sample, this clonotype turned up a few times. The genes are TRBV20-1 and TRBJ2-1; perhaps TRBD1 as D (6 bases). With 6 bases removed from V and 4 bases from J, the gap between germline ends came to 16 bases. Per the germline V gene, CDR1 is DFQATT and CDR2 is SNEGSKA (reference sequence). The CDR3 contains 14 residues. In nucleotides, the CDR3 is TGCAGTGCGAAGCACAGGGTCGGTTACAATGAGCAGTTCTTC. Its protein product is CSAKHRVGYNEQFF.

In its sample, this clonotype was seen a few times. The chain uses TRBV18 and TRBJ1-5; D ambiguous. Between the trimmed V and J ends, which lost 1 base and 7 bases, there was a span of 11 bases. The germline gives CDR1 KGHSH, CDR2 LQKENI. The CDR3 extends over 14 amino acids. CDR3 sequence (DNA): TGTGCCAGCTCACCACAGAGGGATGGACAGCCCCAGCATTTT. This encodes CASSPQRDGQPQHF.

This clonotype was recorded at least ten times. V is TRBV24-1 and J is TRBJ1-5; D gene ambiguous. The ends were cut back, 0 bases at V and 3 bases at J, with 14 bases in the middle. The CDR3 runs to 17 residues. Germline V gives CDR1 KGHDR, CDR2 SFDVKD. The CDR3 is CATSDLLGRSYNQPQHF. The CDR3 DNA is TGTGCCACCAGTGATTTGCTAGGGCGGTCTTACAATCAGCCCCAGCATTTT.

This clonotype appeared many times. The V call is TRBV5-1, the J call TRBJ2-5; 9 positions agree with TRBD2. The V gene end was trimmed by 6 bases and the J gene end by 2 bases; junction bases not matched to a gene: 8. Looked up from germline, CDR1 is SGHRS and CDR2 is YFSETQ. The CDR3 spans 15 residues. This CDR3 is CASKKSGGSQETQYF. Written as DNA, the CDR3 is TGCGCCAGCAAGAAGAGCGGGGGGTCTCAAGAGACCCAGTACTTC. The full variable domain, its missing parts supplied by reference TRBV5-1 and TRBJ2-5, is KAGVTQTPRYLIKTRGQQVTLSCSPISGHRSVSWYQQTPGQGLQFLFEYFSETQRNKGNFPGRFSGRQFSNSRSEMNVSTLELGDSALYLCASKKSGGSQETQYFGPGTRLLVL.

In the case of this clonotype: A read error may be the cause here, since a much bigger clone is one base away. V usage is TRBV5-1 and J usage is TRBJ2-3; D unresolved. The CDR3 consists of 14 residues. Germline loops: CDR1 SGHRS, CDR2 YFSETQ. The V end was cut by 2 bases, the J end by 6 bases, with 13 bases between. The CDR3 DNA is TGCGCCAGCAGCTTTGGCAGTGAGGCGGATACGCAGTATTTT. It yields the protein CASSFGSEADTQYF.

This clonotype was observed a handful of times. The genes are TRBV9 and TRBJ2-3, with TRBD2 matching over 8 bases. The CDR3 is 16 amino acids. CDR1 and CDR2 (germline): SGDLS, YYNGEE. The ends lost 0 bases at V and 6 bases at J; junction bases unmatched: 9. The CDR3 reads CASSVGGTRGVDTQYF. Here the CDR3 DNA reads TGTGCCAGCAGCGTAGGAGGGACTAGGGGCGTTGATACGCAGTATTTT.

This clonotype was seen ten or more times. The V gene is TRBV10-3, the J gene TRBJ2-3; 7 positions agree with TRBD1. The CDR3 sequence is 18 residues long. After removal of 3 bases from V and 4 bases from J, the junction contained 16 bases not matched to a gene. Per the germline V gene, CDR1 is ENHRY and CDR2 is SYGVKD. DNA for the CDR3: TGTGCCATCAGTGACAGAAGGGACAGCTTCCGGTCCCCAGATACGCAGTATTTT. It translates to CAISDRRDSFRSPDTQYF.